This T cell receptor (beta chain) originates from a study of PD-L1 blockade in urothelial cancer (dated by TCRdb to 2016 to 2017). About the full investigation: Therapy was started in 2014 for all patients, and atezolizumab 1,200 mg was administered intravenously every 3 weeks. About 90% of the 29 patients were males with bladder-origin urothelial cancer, and 18 of 29 reported a prior smoking history. Patients had an ECOG performance status of 0 or 1 and had received between 0 and 3 prior chemotherapy regimens. Blood samples were analyzed at 3 weeks after treatment start (second dose) and at 6 weeks after treatment start. A median of 141,255 T cells and some 84,000 unique TCRs was obtained from blood samples, and a median clonality of roughly 0.074 was observed. An exploratory multi-omic analysis was conducted of the somatic, immune and clinical correlates of response to PD-L1 blockade with atezolizumab in urothelial cancer. Pretreatment tumor samples and matched peripheral blood, collected serially before and after atezolizumab treatment, underwent TCR sequencing. Durable clinical benefit was defined as a progression-free survival longer than 6 months, and TCR features were additionally tested against progression-free survival and overall survival. Whole exome sequencing and RNA sequencing of pretreatment tumors were performed alongside TCR sequencing in the same patients. Some ten patients reached durable clinical benefit, while some 19 patients did not. Under 30 patients had pretreatment blood TCR-seq, some 25 had at least one posttreatment blood collection, and some 25 had tumor TCR-seq. The full study reports these points: Improved progression-free and overall survival was found to be associated with pretreatment peripheral blood TCR clonality below the median. Small sample size (n ≈ 29) and many exploratory analyses mean the results are intended to be hypothesis-generating. Among patients with durable benefit, tumor-associated TCR clones showed greater expansion in peripheral blood 3 weeks after treatment started (n of about 20, p = 0.022).

This specimen's time point label, per the study, means: pretreatment peripheral blood. The cohort included some 30 patients with locally advanced or metastatic urothelial carcinoma who were treated at Memorial Sloan Kettering on a trial protocol. Peripheral blood mononuclear cells were collected from each patient pretreatment and during treatment, giving between 1 and 8 total time points per patient. The Qiagen DNeasy Blood extraction kit was used to purify genomic DNA from total PBMCs and tumor samples. PBMCs were collected pretreatment and during treatment and were isolated and stored as previously described. Synthetic TCR analog templates were spiked into each PCR to estimate absolute template abundance from read counts. Using the immunoSEQ assay, TCRbeta CDR3 regions were amplified from genomic DNA with bias-controlled V and J gene primers. Rearranged TCRbeta segments were sequenced at approximately 20X coverage. In the paper's pipeline: Sequencing errors were corrected by clustering and CDR3s were annotated against IMGT to assign V, D and J genes. Only productive TCRbeta rearrangements were used in downstream analyses, excluding out-of-frame or stop-codon sequences. To compute clonality, Shannon entropy was normalized by the log of the number of unique productive sequences and then subtracted from one. Fisher's exact test with Benjamini-Hochberg correction, at a threshold of adjusted p below 0.01, was used to find clones that differed between time points or between blood and tumor. In its TCRdb copy, this immuneACCESS table keeps in-frame sequences only and misses some clones. Where compared with another copy, unresolved V genes explain less than half of these, and the others have no known cause. That table furnishes V, J and clone size, whereas the DNA furnished D and trimming. The sample table contains 70,000 to 95,000 clones; only one count was recorded for roughly 90% of them. The ten largest account for 0.85% to 1% of the sample.

The CDR3 contains 13 residues, cysteine and phenylalanine counted. CDR3 DNA is the only sequence kept; it has 39 bases, read in frame from the first base. V loses 6 bases, J loses 1 base, and the germline ends lie 9 bases apart. CDR1 LNHDA and CDR2 SQIVND are derived from the germline V gene (reference sequence). On this clone itself: Its antigen is unknown. Base quality data are lacking; no much larger clone is found one base away.

The origin of this receptor is an elderly woman with urothelial cancer. This receptor chain uses TRBV19 and TRBJ1-1; the D gene assignment is ambiguous. Source: PBMCs, taken around atezolizumab (anti-PD-L1) treatment. CDR3 loop: CASRGSKNTEAFF. The sequenced DNA is TGTGCCAGTAGGGGCAGCAAGAACACTGAAGCTTTCTTT.